The source of this T cell receptor (beta chain) is a study of post-analysis software for immune sequencing data. Study overall: In terms of disease course, relapsing-remitting, secondary progressive and progressive-relapsing multiple sclerosis were included.

Unique molecular identifiers were carried by the TCR beta cDNA libraries. The yield from around 1 to 10 million T cells was around 500,000 cDNA molecules in total. MiXCR, applied by TCRdb to the PCR reads, yields one record per CDR3 protein. The data show roughly 700,000 distinct CDR3 sequences, with approximately 30% seen just once and roughly 0.57% held by the top ten. The sequence was obtained from a girl aged 10 to 17 with multiple sclerosis. The sample consisted of blood.

The CDR3 DNA reads TGCAGCGTTGCGCAGGGGACGTCTGGGGCCAACGTCCTGACTTTC. Its protein is CSVAQGTSGANVLTF. The chain recombines TRBV29-1 with TRBJ2-6; D possibly corresponds to TRBD1 (6 bases). Germline V gene sequence: CDR1 SQVTM, CDR2 ANQGSEA. This CDR3 has 15 residues. V was shortened by 4 bases and J by 1 base, with 11 bases between the two germline ends.